This T cell receptor beta chain was identified during a study of T cells in Graves' hyperthyroidism and ophthalmopathy (dated 2019 in TCRdb). The study in broad terms: Peripheral blood samples were taken at the time of initial diagnosis, prior to any treatment. A discovery cohort of about 95 patients, roughly 43 with Graves' ophthalmopathy and 57 with stable Graves' hyperthyroidism, was used to find distinguishing TCR V-J signatures. Prospective prediction of ophthalmopathy was tested in an independent validation cohort of fewer than 20 hyperthyroidism patients and 17 patients who later progressed to ophthalmopathy. For training and testing, the 95 to 100 patients in the discovery cohort were randomly divided in a 7:3 ratio. In addition, the study compared T-cell repertoires in thyroid tissue and in blood from about 6 Graves' hyperthyroidism patients. Once sampling was done, hyperthyroidism patients were given methimazole at a starting dose of 30 mg daily, whereas ophthalmopathy patients were given high-dose intravenous methylprednisolone. According to the paper, TCR Vbeta CDR3 sequencing was carried out on over 130 peripheral blood samples, which came from fewer than 50 ophthalmopathy, around 75 hyperthyroidism and some 17 progressor patients.

The TCR beta CDR3 regions were amplified from the RNA transcripts. A first-round RT-PCR of the TCR CDR3 used the HTBI primer set with the Qiagen OneStep RT-PCR kit. A second multiplex PCR round built the libraries, followed by size selection and purification. The libraries were sequenced on an Illumina HiSeq2000 using paired-end 100 bp reads. As for the authors' bioinformatics: SOAPnuke was used to process the raw data, with reads discarded if the reads contained adapters or uncalled bases, had a mean Phred below 15, or lacked an exact constant-primer or identifier match. High-quality paired reads were merged with COPE v1.2.5, and unique nucleotide sequences were defined as clonotypes. Clonotypes were aligned to IMGT TRBV, TRBD and TRBJ reference segments using MiTCR v1.1. Only V-J combinations with frequency above 0.0001, covering roughly 99% of repertoires, were analysed. The TCS score was defined as F50 (clonal expansion) divided by E x V (chaos), with BLOSUM62-based TCRdist calculated between CDR3 peptides within each V-J. Welch's t-statistics and random forest reduced 500 to 650 V-J features to roughly 13, which were used in a naive Bayes classifier (R e1071). TCRdb passed the public sequencing reads through fastp at Q25 and MiXCR, retaining productive beta sequences. All rows with the same CDR3 protein become a single entry with the most common DNA and genes. TCRdb, rather than the study authors, made the V and J calls. In this sample the table shows under 550,000 distinct CDR3 sequences, 12% to 15% of which occur a single time. Approximately 5.3% of the sample is taken by the ten largest.

Trimming at the junction amounts to 5 bases on V and 5 bases on J, and the germline ends lie 10 bases apart. The CDR3 runs 12 amino acids, cysteine and phenylalanine included. Here the CDR3 DNA is all that survives: 36 bases in frame from base 1. From the germline V gene (reference sequence), CDR1 is PRHDT and CDR2 is FYEKMQ. General study outcomes and caveats: During validation, the model predicted progression to ophthalmopathy a median of around six months ahead of onset, with almost 71% sensitivity and 72.22% specificity. Most expanded thyroid clonotypes (frequency above 0.001) were also detected in blood, suggesting blood repertoires may reflect thyroid immune responses. No statistical method was used to fix the sample size in advance, and group allocation was not hidden from the investigators. Ophthalmopathy was separated from stable hyperthyroidism by a 13 V-J signature model, with over 85% sensitivity and approximately 81% specificity obtained in cross-validation and 80%/75% obtained in testing.

This clonotype occurred a few times. The specificity of this receptor is unknown. No base-level quality is on record; no much larger clone is a single base apart. Stable Graves' hyperthyroidism was defined as no progression to ophthalmopathy during 18 months of follow-up. The hyperthyroidism patients were between 18 and 65 years old and newly diagnosed, with a disease duration of less than 2 months. Patients with uncontrolled infections, other autoimmune diseases, pregnancy or lactation were excluded. Diagnoses were established on the basis of clinical symptoms, serum thyroxine and TRAb, thyroid ultrasound, and orbital computed tomography. PBMCs were separated from 8 to 10 ml of fresh peripheral blood using Ficoll-Paque density gradient centrifugation. Total RNA was extracted with Trizol reagent, and quality was checked on an Agilent 2100 Bioanalyzer.

Sample: blood. This receptor chain uses TRBV13 and TRBJ2-7; the D gene is perhaps TRBD1, from 6 matching bases. The TCR comes from a woman under 30 with Graves' hyperthyroidism. CDR3 loop: CASSQRTDEQYF. The nucleotide sequence reads TGTGCCAGCAGCCAACGGACAGACGAGCAGTACTTC.